What follows are 29 T cell receptor beta chains derived from one specimen sequenced in a study of blood T cells in healthy people across ages (dated by TCRdb to between 2014 and 2017). Libraries were made using 5' RACE. For sequencing, an Illumina HiSeq 2500 was employed. A second PCR of about 6 to 11 cycles was run with a J-beta primer mix and a sample-barcoded 5' primer. TCRdb trimmed public reads at Q25 via fastp, called clones via MiXCR and kept in-frame beta chains. Rows are unified per CDR3 protein, each entry keeping the most common DNA and genes. The sample table shows about 1 million distinct CDR3 sequences, and 45% are seen once. The top ten clones comprise 15% to 20% of the sample. The sample comprised blood. All receptors come from a woman in her fifties or sixties in good health.

This sequence joins TRBV27 and TRBJ2-5; TRBD2 agrees at 11 bases. Germline-derived CDR1 and CDR2 are MNHEY and SMNVEV (reference sequence). V shed 5 bases and J 11 bases; nucleotides not matched to a gene: 16. The CDR3 runs to 16 residues. Here the CDR3 DNA reads TGTGCCAGCAGTAACTTAGCGGGAGGGCCTCAGGGTGAGCAGTACTTC. The encoded protein is CASSNLAGGPQGEQYF.

The chain links TRBV28 to TRBJ2-3; D is unclear. CDR1 is MDHEN, CDR2 SYDVKM, per germline. The V end was cut by 4 bases, the J end by 2 bases, with 10 bases between. This CDR3 is 14 amino acids long. The CDR3 is CASSSRRVTDTQYF. The CDR3 nucleotides are TGTGCCAGCAGTTCGAGACGGGTCACAGATACGCAGTATTTT. Variable domain in full (rest from reference TRBV28 and TRBJ2-3): DVKVTQSSRYLVKRTGEKVFLECVQDMDHENMFWYRQDPGLGLRLIYFSYDVKMKEKGDIPEGYSVSREKKERFSLILESASTNQTSMYLCASSSRRVTDTQYFGPGTRLTVL.

The gene calls are TRBV5-1 and TRBJ2-1; possibly TRBD1 or TRBD2 for D (6 bases each). Trimming shortened V by 3 bases and J by 10 bases, and 17 bases separated the two germline ends. Germline lookup yields CDR1 SGHRS and CDR2 YFSETQ. The CDR3 is 14 amino acids. The chain's CDR3 is CASSSGTHGGEQFF. CDR3 coding DNA: TGCGCCAGCAGCTCCGGAACCCACGGGGGCGAGCAGTTCTTC.

This clonotype was counted between two and nine times. The rearrangement links TRBV6-1 to TRBJ2-5; D perhaps matches TRBD2 (5 bases). The V gene lost 5 bases and the J gene lost 5 bases, with 15 bases spanning the gap. Germline CDR1 reads MNHNS; CDR2 reads SASEGT. The CDR3 loop spans 14 amino acids. CDR3 in amino acids: CASSSDWRGETQYF. DNA for the CDR3: TGTGCCAGCAGTTCGGACTGGCGCGGGGAGACCCAGTACTTC.

A note on this clonotype: The junction departs from the called germline gene at one end, perhaps through a read error. This chain uses TRBV6-2 or TRBV6-3 with TRBJ2-7; D not certain. The CDR3 sequence is 14 residues long. Germline CDR1 is MNHEY and CDR2 is SVGEGT. The CDR3 here is CTSRRGSESHEQYF. The CDR3 DNA reads TGTACCAGCAGAAGAGGTTCAGAATCCCACGAGCAGTACTTC.

The chain uses TRBV7-8 and TRBJ1-6; 12 bases are a match to TRBD1. This CDR3 is built from 18 residues. Germline CDR1 is SGHVS and CDR2 is FQNEAQ. V was pared by 4 bases and J by 7 bases, with 11 bases of the junction left unmatched. CDR3 protein: CASSSGTGGAFPNSPLHF. As DNA, the CDR3 is TGTGCCAGCAGCTCAGGGACAGGGGGCGCATTCCCCAATTCACCCCTCCACTTT.

This clonotype was counted many times. This chain uses TRBV12-3 or TRBV12-4 with TRBJ2-7, with D possibly being TRBD1 (6 bases). The CDR3 spans 14 residues. Between the trimmed V and J ends, which lost 6 bases and 3 bases, there was a span of 15 bases. In DNA, the CDR3 is TGTGCCAGCAGCCCACAGGGTGGAGGCTACGAGCAGTACTTC. This translates into CASSPQGGGYEQYF.

This chain uses TRBV7-6 with TRBJ2-1; TRBD2 might be the D (6 bases). The length of the CDR3 is 15 residues. CDR1 is SGHVS and CDR2 is FNYEAQ in the germline V gene. The V end was cut by 5 bases, the J end by 5 bases, with 16 bases between. This CDR3 reads CASSPWGLADNEQFF. CDR3 DNA: TGTGCCAGCAGCCCGTGGGGGTTAGCGGACAATGAGCAGTTCTTC.

The V and J genes are TRBV21-1 and TRBJ2-6; the table calls TRBD1, which could not be checked here. TRBV21-1 is an annotated pseudogene. This CDR3 has 21 amino acids. The CDR3 region is CASSTRVAVLTLFFGANVLTF. The CDR3 DNA reads TGTGCCAGCAGCACCCGGGTGGCCGTACTAACTCTCTTTTTCGGGGCCAACGTCCTGACTTTC.

This clonotype came up many times. V gene TRBV6-6 combines with J gene TRBJ2-5, with TRBD2 identical over 13 bases. This CDR3 is 16 amino acids long. Germline trimming cut 6 bases from V and 4 bases from J; bases unmatched to any gene: 8. CDR1 and CDR2 from the germline V gene are MNHNY and SVGAGI (reference sequence). CDR3: CASSATSGRASETQYF. The CDR3 DNA reads as TGTGCCAGCAGCGCAACTAGCGGGAGGGCCTCAGAGACCCAGTACTTC.

This clonotype has just a few counts. This chain joins TRBV9 and TRBJ2-5; a weak D match, TRBD1 (6 bases). Deletions cut 0 bases from V and 3 bases from J, with 9 bases between. This CDR3 has 14 residues. The germline CDR1 and CDR2 sequences are SGDLS and YYNGEE. This chain's CDR3 is CASSVASGEETQYF. Written as DNA, the CDR3 is TGTGCCAGCAGCGTAGCTTCAGGGGAAGAGACCCAGTACTTC.

This clonotype was found many times. The chain has TRBV3-1 and TRBJ2-1; 10 bases match TRBD2. This CDR3 is built from 14 residues. Per the germline V gene, CDR1 is LGHDT and CDR2 is YNNKEL (reference sequence). V lost 5 bases and J lost 7; bases outside the gene matches: 5. The chain's CDR3 is CASSLGTSANEQFF. CDR3 in DNA: TGTGCCAGCAGCTTAGGGACTAGCGCAAATGAGCAGTTCTTC.

This clonotype was picked up a small number of times. The rearrangement links TRBV25-1 to TRBJ1-6; possibly TRBD1 for D (5 bases). The ends were cut back, 5 bases at V and 12 bases at J, with 20 bases in the middle. The CDR3 has 15 amino acids. Germline V gives CDR1 MGHDK, CDR2 SYGVNS. The CDR3 region has the DNA TGTGCCAGCAGTACCACCGGGACGGCGGGGCTACCCCTCCACTTT. Protein: CASSTTGTAGLPLHF.

This clonotype has more than one count but fewer than ten. V gene TRBV7-3 combines with J gene TRBJ2-1; no clear D. Germline-derived CDR1 and CDR2 are SGHTA and FQGTGA. The CDR3 is made up of 14 amino acids. V lost 5 bases, J lost 5 bases, and 13 bases lay in between. CDR3 bases: TGTGCCAGCAGCCGAGACCATTTGAACAATGAGCAGTTCTTC. Its protein product is CASSRDHLNNEQFF.

In this sample, this clonotype turned up a few times. The chain couples TRBV6-6 to TRBJ2-3; 14 bases agree with TRBD2. The trim removed 0 bases at V and 4 bases at J, leaving 3 bases unmatched. This CDR3 is built from 17 residues. Germline V CDR1 and CDR2: MNHNY, SVGAGI (reference sequence). This chain's CDR3 is CASSYSGTSGSPDTQYF. CDR3 DNA: TGTGCCAGCAGTTACTCGGGGACTAGCGGGAGTCCAGATACGCAGTATTTT.

This clonotype was detected only a few times. The chain joins TRBV12-3 or TRBV12-4 to TRBJ1-2, with D unresolved. The CDR3 runs 13 residues. The V end lost 6 bases, the J end lost 0 bases, and 8 bases lay between the germline ends. CDR3: CASSPVANYGYTF. The CDR3 DNA follows: TGTGCCAGCAGCCCCGTCGCTAACTATGGCTACACCTTC.

This clonotype was detected only a few times. The chain carries TRBV5-5 and TRBJ2-7; perhaps D is TRBD1 or TRBD2 (5 bases each). Germline CDR1 is SGHKS and CDR2 is YYEKEE (reference sequence). Trimming removed 0 bases at V and 1 base at J, with 11 bases between. This CDR3 contains 15 residues. The CDR3 spells CASSLGGAASYEQYF. DNA of the CDR3: TGTGCCAGCAGCTTGGGAGGGGCTGCATCCTACGAGCAGTACTTC.

As to this clonotype: In this CDR3 the conserved last residue, phenylalanine or tryptophan, is missing, so a read error is likely. The V call is TRBV29-1, the J call TRBJ2-1; perhaps TRBD2 as D (5 bases). CDR1 and CDR2 (germline): SQVTM, ANQGSEA. Trimming took 1 base from V and 4 from J, leaving 8 bases between them. The CDR3 spans 13 residues. The CDR3 DNA is TGCAGCGTTGAAGGGACTTTATACAATGAGCAGTTCTCC. It encodes CSVEGTLYNEQFS.

The chain uses TRBV20-1 and TRBJ1-5, with 11 bases matching TRBD1. J lost 7 bases, V lost 5 bases, and 7 bases had no gene match. CDR1 is DFQATT, CDR2 SNEGSKA, per germline (reference sequence). The CDR3 covers 14 residues. In DNA form, the CDR3 reads TGCAGTGCTGGCCACGGACAGGGGGCACAGCCCCAGCATTTT. It translates to CSAGHGQGAQPQHF.

The chain recombines TRBV20-1 with TRBJ2-7; TRBD2 agrees at 11 bases. V trimming: 7 bases; J trimming: 7 bases; junction bases outside the gene matches: 15. Looked up from germline, CDR1 is DFQATT and CDR2 is SNEGSKA (reference sequence). The CDR3 has 15 residues. CDR3 residues: CSVLFSGRASNEQYF. The CDR3 coding sequence is TGCAGTGTCCTGTTTAGCGGGAGGGCCTCGAATGAGCAGTACTTC.

The chain employs TRBV28 and TRBJ2-1, with D perhaps given as TRBD1 or TRBD2 (5 bases each). Per germline, CDR1 MDHEN and CDR2 SYDVKM. The CDR3 is 12 amino acids. Trimming removed 6 bases from V and 10 bases from J, with 13 bases in between. Here the CDR3 DNA reads TGTGCCAGCAGCTGGGGACGTCTAGAGCAGTTCTTC. Amino acid sequence: CASSWGRLEQFF. Complete variable domain (other parts from reference TRBV28 and TRBJ2-1): DVKVTQSSRYLVKRTGEKVFLECVQDMDHENMFWYRQDPGLGLRLIYFSYDVKMKEKGDIPEGYSVSREKKERFSLILESASTNQTSMYLCASSWGRLEQFFGPGTRLTVL.

As regards this clonotype: The junction does not match germline at one end; this may be a read error. The chain combines TRBV15 with TRBJ2-5; no definite D call. The assigned J gene may be wrong: the sequence end matches TRBJ2-7 better. Looked up from germline, CDR1 is LNHNV and CDR2 is YYDKDF (reference sequence). This CDR3 has 13 residues. CDR3 in amino acids: CASSRVGFYEQYF. The CDR3 nucleotides are TGTGCCTCCAGCAGAGTGGGTTTTTACGAGCAGTACTTC.

In this sample, this clonotype turned up once. The V call is TRBV12-3 or TRBV12-4, the J call TRBJ1-2; 8 bases are shared with TRBD1. The V segment lost 6 bases and the J segment 10 bases; nucleotides outside the gene matches: 7. The CDR3 has 12 amino acids. CDR3: CASSLLQGVYTF. CDR3 nucleotides: TGTGCCAGCAGCCTATTACAGGGGGTCTACACCTTC.

The CDR3 sequence: CSVEKAPNYEQYF. The CDR3 DNA reads TGCAGCGTTGAAAAGGCTCCGAACTACGAGCAGTACTTC. The rearrangement uses TRBV29-1 and TRBJ2-7, with unresolved D. This CDR3 is 13 amino acids long. The ends were cut back, 2 bases at V and 3 bases at J, with 11 bases in the middle. Germline V gene sequence: CDR1 SQVTM, CDR2 ANQGSEA.

This clonotype was observed at least ten times. The chain links TRBV12-3 or TRBV12-4 to TRBJ2-7; no firm D call. The CDR3 has 13 amino acids. With 2 bases removed from V and 3 bases from J, the gap between germline ends came to 8 bases. The CDR3 region has the DNA TGTGCCAGCAGTTTAACAGCGAGCTACGAGCAGTACTTC. The encoded protein is CASSLTASYEQYF.

The CDR3 region is CSARAESSGDHYNEQFF. The DNA of the CDR3 is TGCAGTGCTAGAGCTGAGAGTAGCGGGGACCACTACAATGAGCAGTTCTTC. This chain connects TRBV20-1 to TRBJ2-1; 8 nucleotides align to TRBD2. CDR1 and CDR2 (germline): DFQATT, SNEGSKA (reference sequence). The CDR3 totals 17 residues. The ends lost 1 base at V and 3 bases at J; junction bases unmatched: 11.

There are a few counts of this clonotype. The chain joins TRBV20-1 to TRBJ2-3; TRBD2 matches 9 bases. With 2 bases clipped from V and 1 base from J, the junction kept 7 bases outside the gene matches. Germline V gene data show CDR1 as DFQATT and CDR2 as SNEGSKA (reference sequence). The CDR3 contains 16 residues. CDR3 loop: CSARSAGGTGTDTQYF. The CDR3 bases are TGCAGTGCTAGATCAGCGGGGGGTACAGGCACAGATACGCAGTATTTT.

About this clonotype: This may be a read error: a much more frequent sequence differs by one nucleotide. This chain links TRBV10-3 with TRBJ2-5, with a weak D call TRBD1 (6 bases). The J call may be faulty, since TRBJ2-1 better matches the DNA end. The CDR3 runs 15 residues. From germline, CDR1 is ENHRY and CDR2 SYGVKD. CDR3 sequence (DNA): TGTGCCATCAGTGAGTCAGGCAGGGGAGAAGAGACCCAGTTCTTC. Amino acids: CAISESGRGEETQFF.

This clonotype showed up many times. This chain joins TRBV18 and TRBJ2-5; D is undetermined. CDR1 and CDR2 from the germline V gene are KGHSH and LQKENI. Trimming removed 8 bases at V and 2 bases at J, with 9 bases between. This CDR3 is 12 amino acids long. The CDR3 reads CASTGGQETQYF. The CDR3 nucleotides read TGTGCCAGCACCGGCGGACAAGAGACCCAGTACTTC.